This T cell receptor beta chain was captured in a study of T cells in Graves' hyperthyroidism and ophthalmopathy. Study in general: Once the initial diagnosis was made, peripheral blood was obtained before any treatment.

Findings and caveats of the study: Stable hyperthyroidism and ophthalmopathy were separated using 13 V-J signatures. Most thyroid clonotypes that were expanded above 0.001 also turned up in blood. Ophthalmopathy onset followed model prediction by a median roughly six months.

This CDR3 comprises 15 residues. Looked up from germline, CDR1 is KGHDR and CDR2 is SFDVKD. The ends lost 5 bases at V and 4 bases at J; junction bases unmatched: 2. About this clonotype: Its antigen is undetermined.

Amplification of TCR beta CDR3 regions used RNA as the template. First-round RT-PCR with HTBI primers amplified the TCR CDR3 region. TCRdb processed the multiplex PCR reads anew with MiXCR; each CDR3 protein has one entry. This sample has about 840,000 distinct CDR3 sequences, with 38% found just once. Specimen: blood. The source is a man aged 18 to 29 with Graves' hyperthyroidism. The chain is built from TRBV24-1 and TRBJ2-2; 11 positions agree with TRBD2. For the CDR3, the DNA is TGTGCCACCAGTGGGACTAGCGGGTCCACCGGGGAGCTGTTTTTT. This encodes CATSGTSGSTGELFF.